Listed here is a single T cell receptor beta chain. Only in-frame clones appear in the TCRdb table, and some are missing; sequencing was by immunoSEQ multiplex PCR. The data hold fewer than 80,000 clones, with roughly 91% observed a single time. The record originates from a study of T cell changes during pregnancy in multiple sclerosis. The CDR3 has 15 residues. The clonotype was recovered from a female donor in good health, enrolled as a control in a pregnancy study. Sequenced here: CD4+ T cells from peripheral blood mononuclear cells, sampled in the third trimester of pregnancy. The chain recombines TRBV21-1 with TRBJ2-5; the D call in the table, TRBD1, was not verified against the DNA. TRBV21-1 is a recognized pseudogene. The CDR3 sequence is CASSRKLGRKETQYF. DNA of the CDR3: TGTGCCAGCAGCCGGAAGCTGGGCAGAAAAGAGACCCAGTACTTC.